This entry lists 11 T cell receptor beta chains sequenced from one sample in a study of blood T cell repertoires in COVID-19. Data came from immunoSEQ multiplex PCR; TCRdb stores just in-frame clones and leaves some out. The sample shows hundreds of thousands of clones, 70% to 85% of them seen only once. The sample comprised peripheral blood. Receptors were obtained from a woman aged 80 or over with acute or convalescent COVID-19.

V and J are TRBV24-1 and TRBJ2-2; 10 bases agree with TRBD1. CDR3 length: 15 amino acids. The V gene's germline CDR1 is KGHDR and CDR2 SFDVKD. The V segment lost 4 bases and the J segment 3 bases; nucleotides outside the gene matches: 1. CDR3 sequence reads: CATSDGTGDTGELFF. CDR3 nucleotide sequence: TGTGCCACCAGTGACGGGACAGGGGACACCGGGGAGCTGTTTTTT.

The rearrangement joins TRBV7-2 to TRBJ2-2; D gene ambiguous. Germline V gene data show CDR1 as SGHTA and CDR2 as FQGNSA. Trimming left V 6 bases short and J 7 bases short, with 12 bases between. CDR3 size: 13 residues. The CDR3 bases are TGTGCCAGCAGATCTACCCTGTACGGGGAGCTGTTTTTT. It translates to CASRSTLYGELFF.

On this clone itself: The sample contains more than one DNA sequence encoding this CDR3. The chain employs TRBV3-1 (or the pseudogene TRBV3-2) and TRBJ2-7, with 11 bases matching TRBD2. The J segment lost 1 base and the V segment lost 3 bases, leaving 2 bases of the junction unmatched. Germline V gene sequence: CDR1 LGHDT, CDR2 YNNKEL (reference sequence). The CDR3 contains 15 residues. CDR3 DNA: TGTGCCAGCAGCCAGGGACTAGCGGCGTCCTACGAGCAGTACTTC. Translated: CASSQGLAASYEQYF.

This clone appeared many times. The CDR3 DNA follows: TGTGCCAGCAGCTGGGGGGGAAGGAACACTGAAGCTTTCTTT. This codes for CASSWGGRNTEAFF. The rearrangement joins TRBV7-2 to TRBJ1-1; a possible D gene is TRBD1 (5 bases). From germline, CDR1 is SGHTA and CDR2 FQGNSA. V lost 4 bases, J lost 1 base, and 10 bases lay in between. This CDR3 is 14 amino acids long.

J is TRBJ1-2 and V is TRBV2; TRBD1 agrees at 7 bases. Germline V gene data show CDR1 as SNHLY and CDR2 as FYNNEI. V lost 6 bases, J lost 4 bases, and 8 bases stayed unmatched. The CDR3 spans 14 residues. The CDR3 reads CASSPEQGSYGYTF. DNA of the CDR3: TGTGCCAGCAGCCCCGAACAGGGGAGCTATGGCTACACCTTC.

The CDR3 DNA follows: TGTGCCAGCAGTTACTCGATTCTAGCGGGAGGAACCTCCTACGAGCAGTACTTC. It yields the protein CASSYSILAGGTSYEQYF. The V gene is TRBV6-2 or TRBV6-3, the J gene TRBJ2-7; the match to TRBD2 covers 11 bases. J was trimmed by 0 bases and V by 0 bases; bases with no gene match: 7. Germline V CDR1 and CDR2: MNHEY, SVGEGT. This CDR3 is built from 18 residues.

The CDR3 region has the DNA TGTGCCAGCAGTTTATCAGGGGGCATCAACACTGAAGCTTTCTTT. Translating it yields CASSLSGGINTEAFF. The rearrangement joins TRBV28 to TRBJ1-1; 8 bases agree with TRBD1. J gave up 2 bases and V 1 base, and 3 bases lay outside the gene matches. The germline V gene encodes CDR1 MDHEN and CDR2 SYDVKM. The CDR3 sequence is 15 residues long.

The chain carries TRBV7-2 and TRBJ2-7; the match to TRBD1 covers 7 bases. The CDR3 covers 15 residues. With V trimmed by 4 bases and J by 4 bases, 10 bases remained unmatched. From germline, CDR1 is SGHTA and CDR2 FQGNSA. The CDR3 protein is CASSSILDRIYEQYF. In DNA, the CDR3 is TGTGCCAGCAGCTCAATCCTGGACAGGATTTACGAGCAGTACTTC.

The rearrangement links TRBV6-1 to TRBJ2-2; D remains unclear. With 5 bases removed from V and 5 bases from J, the gap between germline ends came to 9 bases. The CDR3 loop spans 13 amino acids. Germline loops: CDR1 MNHNS, CDR2 SASEGT. For the CDR3, the DNA is TGTGCCAGCAGTTGGAGTACGACCGGGGAGCTGTTTTTT. Translated, it gives CASSWSTTGELFF.

This clone is a singleton in its sample. This chain joins TRBV5-1 and TRBJ2-1; no clear D. Germline V gene sequence: CDR1 SGHRS, CDR2 YFSETQ. The CDR3 extends over 14 amino acids. V dropped 0 bases and J dropped 3 bases, with 7 bases sitting between them. The CDR3 DNA reads as TGCGCCAGCAGCTTGGGACAAAACTACAATGAGCAGTTCTTC. Its protein product is CASSLGQNYNEQFF.

The chain employs TRBV7-2 and TRBJ1-1, with no clear D. CDR1 is SGHTA, CDR2 FQGNSA, per germline. Trimming cost V 1 base and J 4 bases, with 10 bases left between them. The CDR3 extends over 14 amino acids. The CDR3 DNA is TGTGCCAGCAGCTTAGAGCGCAGCGCCACTGAAGCTTTCTTT. This translates into CASSLERSATEAFF.